This record covers a single TCR beta chain. Since no conserved phenylalanine or tryptophan closes the CDR3, a read error is the likely cause. This entry belongs to a study of blood T cells in healthy people across ages. This CDR3 spans 15 amino acids. A second PCR of about 7 to 11 cycles used a sample-barcoded 5' primer and a J-beta primer mix. TCRdb reprocessed the 5' RACE reads with MiXCR, giving one entry per CDR3 protein. The table has about 930,000 distinct CDR3 sequences, roughly 29% seen once. These same records also appear under a second study, on T cells of mothers and their children.

The chain uses TRBV12-3 or TRBV12-4 and TRBJ2-3; D gene unclear. Sequenced input: blood. The sequence derives from a woman in her forties in good health. CDR3 loop: CASSPARMSADAQYS. The CDR3, as DNA: TGTGCCAGCAGTCCCGCCCGAATGAGTGCAGATGCGCAGTATTCT.